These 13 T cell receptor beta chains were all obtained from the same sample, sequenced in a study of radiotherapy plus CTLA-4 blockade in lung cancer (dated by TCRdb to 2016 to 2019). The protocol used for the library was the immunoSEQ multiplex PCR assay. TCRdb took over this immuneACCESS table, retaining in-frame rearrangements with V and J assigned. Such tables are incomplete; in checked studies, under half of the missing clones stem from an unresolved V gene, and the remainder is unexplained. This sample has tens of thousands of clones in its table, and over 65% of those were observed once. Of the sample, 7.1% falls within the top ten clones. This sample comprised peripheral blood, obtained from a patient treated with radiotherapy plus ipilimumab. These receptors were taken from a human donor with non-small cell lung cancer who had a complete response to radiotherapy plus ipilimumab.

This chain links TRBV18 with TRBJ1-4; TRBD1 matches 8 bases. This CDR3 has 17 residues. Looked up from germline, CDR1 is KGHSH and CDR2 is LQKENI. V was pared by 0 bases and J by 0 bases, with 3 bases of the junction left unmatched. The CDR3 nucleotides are TGTGCCAGCTCACCACCCGGGACAGGTGCAACTAATGAAAAACTGTTTTTT. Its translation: CASSPPGTGATNEKLFF.

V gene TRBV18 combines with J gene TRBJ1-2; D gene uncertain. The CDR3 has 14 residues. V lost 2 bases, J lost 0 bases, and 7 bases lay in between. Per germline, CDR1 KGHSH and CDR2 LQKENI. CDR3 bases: TGTGCCAGCTCACCAGTCACATCTAACTATGGCTACACCTTC. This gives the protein CASSPVTSNYGYTF.

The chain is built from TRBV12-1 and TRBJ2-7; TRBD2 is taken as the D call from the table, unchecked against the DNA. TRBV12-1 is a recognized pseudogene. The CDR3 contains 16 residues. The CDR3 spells CASSPLRDSSTYEQYV. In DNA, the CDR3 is TGTGCCAGCAGTCCCCTCCGGGACTCCTCCACCTACGAGCAGTACGTC.

The CDR3 loop reads CASSEQNQPQHF. Here the CDR3 DNA reads TGCGCCAGCAGTGAACAGAATCAGCCCCAGCATTTT. The V and J genes are TRBV10-2 and TRBJ1-5; D not certain. This CDR3 spans 12 amino acids. V was clipped by 3 bases and J by 4 bases, with 4 bases between them. Germline V CDR1 and CDR2: WSHSY, SAAADI.

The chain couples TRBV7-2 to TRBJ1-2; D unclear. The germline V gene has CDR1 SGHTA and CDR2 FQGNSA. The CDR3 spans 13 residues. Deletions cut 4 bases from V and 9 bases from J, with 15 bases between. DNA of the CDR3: TGTGCCAGCAGCTCCGAAAATTGGGGTAGCTACACCTTC. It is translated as CASSSENWGSYTF. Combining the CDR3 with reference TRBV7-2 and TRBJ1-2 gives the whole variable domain GAGVSQSPSNKVTEKGKDVELRCDPISGHTALYWYRQSLGQGLEFLIYFQGNSAPDKSGLPSDRFSAERTGGSVSTLTIQRTQQEDSAVYLCASSSENWGSYTFGSGTRLTVV.

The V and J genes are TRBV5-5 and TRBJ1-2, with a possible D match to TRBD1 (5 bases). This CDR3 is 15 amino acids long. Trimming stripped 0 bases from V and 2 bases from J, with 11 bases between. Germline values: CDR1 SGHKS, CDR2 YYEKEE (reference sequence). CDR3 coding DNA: TGTGCCAGCAGCTTGGCAGGTGACAGCAACTATGGCTACACCTTC. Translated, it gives CASSLAGDSNYGYTF.

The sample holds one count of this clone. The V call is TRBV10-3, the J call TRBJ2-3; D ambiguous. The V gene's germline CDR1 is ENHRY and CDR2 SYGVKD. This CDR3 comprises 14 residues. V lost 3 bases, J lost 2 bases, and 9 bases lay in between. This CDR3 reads CAISDGGSTDTQYF. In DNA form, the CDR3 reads TGTGCCATCAGTGACGGCGGATCCACAGATACGCAGTATTTT.

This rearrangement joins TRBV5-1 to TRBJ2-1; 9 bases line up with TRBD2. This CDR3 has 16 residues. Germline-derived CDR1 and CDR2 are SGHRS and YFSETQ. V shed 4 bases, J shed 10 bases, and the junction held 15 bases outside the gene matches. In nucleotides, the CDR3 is TGCGCCAGCAGCCCCAGGAGAGCGGGAGGTTCCGGGGAGCAGTTCTTC. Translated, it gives CASSPRRAGGSGEQFF.

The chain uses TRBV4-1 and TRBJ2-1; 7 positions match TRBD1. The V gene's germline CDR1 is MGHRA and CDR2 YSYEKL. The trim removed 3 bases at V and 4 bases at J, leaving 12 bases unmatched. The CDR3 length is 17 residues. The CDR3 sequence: CASSQGTVRESYNEQFF. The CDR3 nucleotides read TGCGCCAGCAGCCAGGGGACAGTTAGGGAATCTTACAATGAGCAGTTCTTC.

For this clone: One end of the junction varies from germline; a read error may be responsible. This CDR3 reads CASSPMTGENTIYF. In DNA, the CDR3 is TGTGCTAGCAGTCCCATGACAGGGGAGAACACCATATATTTT. The V gene is TRBV7-7, the J gene TRBJ1-3, with 8 bases matching TRBD1. The CDR3 spans 14 residues. Germline V CDR1 and CDR2: SSHAT, FNYEAQ (reference sequence). Looking up the rest from reference TRBV7-7 and TRBJ1-3 gives the full variable domain: GAGVSQSPRYKVTKRGQDVTLRCDPISSHATLYWYQQALGQGPEFLTYFNYEAQPDKSGLPSDRFSAERPEGSISTLTIQRTEQRDSAMYRCASSPMTGENTIYFGEGSWLTVV.

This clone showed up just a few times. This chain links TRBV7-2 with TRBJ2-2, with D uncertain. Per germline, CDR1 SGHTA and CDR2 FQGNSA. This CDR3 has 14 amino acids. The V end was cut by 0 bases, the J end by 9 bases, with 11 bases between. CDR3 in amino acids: CASSLASSNRELFF. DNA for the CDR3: TGTGCCAGCAGCTTAGCTAGCAGTAACAGGGAGCTGTTTTTT.

CDR3 sequence reads: CASSLQGISNQPQHF. Written as DNA, the CDR3 is TGTGCCAGTAGTCTACAGGGTATCAGCAATCAGCCCCAGCATTTT. This chain joins TRBV19 and TRBJ1-5; a weak D match, TRBD1 (6 bases). V lost 5 bases to trimming and J lost 1 base, with 12 bases between them. The CDR3 loop spans 15 amino acids. Germline V gene sequence: CDR1 LNHDA, CDR2 SQIVND (reference sequence).

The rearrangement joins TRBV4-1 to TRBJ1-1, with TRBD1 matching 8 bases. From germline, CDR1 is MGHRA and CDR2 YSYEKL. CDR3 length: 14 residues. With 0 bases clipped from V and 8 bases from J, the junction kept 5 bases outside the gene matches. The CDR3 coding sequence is TGCGCCAGCAGCCAAGATATAAGGGACAGGGAAGCTTTCTTT. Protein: CASSQDIRDREAFF.